Listed below are T cell receptor beta chains from one sample, sequenced in a study of T-cell reconstitution after alpha-beta-depleted transplantation in children. TCRdb reprocessed the PCR reads via MiXCR and lists one record per CDR3 protein. The sample shows 350,000 to 450,000 distinct CDR3 sequences, roughly 20% of them seen only once. The source was PBMCs from the stem cell graft donor, collected from the stem cell graft. These receptor sequences come from a human donor who donated a stem cell graft to a child with acute myeloid leukemia. Each CDR3 is given with its conserved first and last residue. Each record gives: V gene, D gene, J gene, clone size, CDR3 protein, CDR3 DNA. A D gene is named only where the DNA matches it firmly. Only part of the rows carry a size: once, few, many, or a class if the clone is expanded.

v_gene: TRBV9
d_gene: -
j_gene: TRBJ2-5
abundance: once
CDR3aa: CASSAGGEETQYF
CDR3nt: TGTGCCAGCAGCGCCGGGGGTGAGGAGACCCAGTACTTC

v_gene: TRBV20-1
d_gene: -
j_gene: TRBJ1-3
abundance: -
CDR3aa: CSASKGTWSDSGNTIYF
CDR3nt: TGCAGTGCTAGTAAGGGGACCTGGTCCGACTCTGGAAACACCATATATTTT

v_gene: TRBV28
d_gene: -
j_gene: TRBJ2-3
abundance: -
CDR3aa: CASSLVPGSPQDTQYF
CDR3nt: TGTGCCAGCAGTTTGGTGCCGGGATCCCCCCAGGATACGCAGTATTTT

v_gene: TRBV27
d_gene: -
j_gene: TRBJ1-1
abundance: -
CDR3aa: CASSLRGAVTEAFF
CDR3nt: TGTGCCAGCAGTTTAAGGGGGGCCGTCACTGAAGCTTTCTTT

v_gene: TRBV29-1
d_gene: -
j_gene: TRBJ2-7
abundance: -
CDR3aa: CSVLRESYEQYF
CDR3nt: TGCAGCGTTTTAAGGGAGTCCTACGAGCAGTACTTC

v_gene: TRBV7-9
d_gene: -
j_gene: TRBJ2-3
abundance: -
CDR3aa: CASSLGYTTDTQYF
CDR3nt: TGTGCCAGCAGCTTAGGCTATACAACAGATACGCAGTATTTT

v_gene: TRBV25-1
d_gene: -
j_gene: TRBJ2-6
abundance: -
CDR3aa: CASSDGGAGASGANVLTF
CDR3nt: TGTGCCAGCAGTGACGGTGGGGCGGGGGCCTCTGGGGCCAACGTCCTGACTTTC

v_gene: TRBV29-1
d_gene: TRBD2
j_gene: TRBJ2-7
abundance: many
CDR3aa: CSVGRTSGRAYEQYF
CDR3nt: TGCAGCGTTGGCCGGACTAGCGGGAGGGCCTACGAGCAGTACTTC

v_gene: TRBV20-1
d_gene: -
j_gene: TRBJ2-5
abundance: -
CDR3aa: CSAPPGRDQETQYF
CDR3nt: TGCAGTGCCCCGCCCGGCAGGGACCAAGAGACCCAGTACTTC

v_gene: TRBV20-1
d_gene: TRBD1
j_gene: TRBJ1-1
abundance: few
CDR3aa: CSARDSGTGNTEAFF
CDR3nt: TGCAGTGCTAGAGATTCCGGGACAGGGAACACTGAAGCTTTCTTT

v_gene: TRBV12-3/TRBV12-4
d_gene: -
j_gene: TRBJ2-1
abundance: many
CDR3aa: CASSSRYNEQFF
CDR3nt: TGTGCCAGCAGTTCGAGATACAATGAGCAGTTCTTC

v_gene: TRBV15
d_gene: -
j_gene: TRBJ2-4
abundance: -
CDR3aa: CATSRVGLDKNIQYF
CDR3nt: TGTGCCACCAGCAGAGTTGGTCTTGACAAAAACATTCAGTACTTC

v_gene: TRBV20-1
d_gene: TRBD2
j_gene: TRBJ2-3
abundance: many
CDR3aa: CSAERPLAGGGTDTQYF
CDR3nt: TGCAGTGCCGAGAGACCACTAGCGGGAGGAGGAACAGATACGCAGTATTTT

v_gene: TRBV29-1
d_gene: TRBD1
j_gene: TRBJ2-1
abundance: many
CDR3aa: CSAGGDRGDNEQFF
CDR3nt: TGCAGCGCTGGGGGGGACAGGGGAGACAATGAGCAGTTCTTC

v_gene: TRBV6-2/TRBV6-3
d_gene: -
j_gene: TRBJ1-5
abundance: few
CDR3aa: CASSYSMRVNQPQHF
CDR3nt: TGTGCCAGCAGTTACTCGATGCGCGTGAATCAGCCCCAGCATTTT

v_gene: TRBV9
d_gene: -
j_gene: TRBJ2-4
abundance: -
CDR3aa: CASSPRGNIQYF
CDR3nt: TGTGCCAGCAGCCCCCGGGGAAACATTCAGTACTTC

v_gene: TRBV10-3
d_gene: TRBD1
j_gene: TRBJ1-1
abundance: -
CDR3aa: CAMGQGNTEAFF
CDR3nt: TGTGCCATGGGACAGGGGAACACTGAAGCTTTCTTT

v_gene: TRBV6-5
d_gene: TRBD2
j_gene: TRBJ2-1
abundance: -
CDR3aa: CASSSSSGRGYNEQFF
CDR3nt: TGTGCCAGCAGTTCGTCTAGCGGGAGGGGTTACAATGAGCAGTTCTTC

v_gene: TRBV21-1
d_gene: -
j_gene: TRBJ2-2
abundance: -
CDR3aa: CASSKGPGVGTGELFF
CDR3nt: TGTGCCAGCAGCAAAGGTCCGGGAGTGGGGACCGGGGAGCTGTTTTTT

v_gene: TRBV12-5
d_gene: -
j_gene: TRBJ2-7
abundance: few
CDR3aa: CASGPDYEQYF
CDR3nt: TGTGCTAGTGGCCCAGACTACGAGCAGTACTTC

v_gene: TRBV29-1
d_gene: -
j_gene: TRBJ2-5
abundance: many
CDR3aa: CSVGVREETQYF
CDR3nt: TGCAGCGTTGGGGTCAGAGAAGAGACCCAGTACTTC

v_gene: TRBV12-3/TRBV12-4
d_gene: -
j_gene: TRBJ2-6
abundance: few
CDR3aa: CASSFTLTSKTESGANVLTF
CDR3nt: TGTGCCAGCAGTTTCACCCTTACATCAAAGACGGAGTCTGGGGCCAACGTCCTGACTTTC

v_gene: TRBV25-1
d_gene: -
j_gene: TRBJ2-7
abundance: many
CDR3aa: CASSEGGGYEQYF
CDR3nt: TGTGCCAGCAGTGAAGGGGGAGGCTACGAGCAGTACTTC

v_gene: TRBV12-3/TRBV12-4
d_gene: -
j_gene: TRBJ2-2
abundance: -
CDR3aa: CASSLYRATNTGELFF
CDR3nt: TGTGCCAGCAGTCTCTACAGGGCTACGAACACCGGGGAGCTGTTTTTT

v_gene: TRBV6-5
d_gene: -
j_gene: TRBJ2-1
abundance: many
CDR3aa: CASRPTRGYNEQFF
CDR3nt: TGTGCCAGCAGGCCCACTAGAGGGTACAATGAGCAGTTCTTC

v_gene: TRBV12-3/TRBV12-4
d_gene: TRBD2
j_gene: TRBJ2-2
abundance: -
CDR3aa: CASSLAGGISAGELFF
CDR3nt: TGTGCCAGCAGTCTAGCGGGAGGGATTAGTGCCGGGGAGCTGTTTTTT

v_gene: TRBV15
d_gene: -
j_gene: TRBJ2-1
abundance: few
CDR3aa: CATSRDAGRYNEQFF
CDR3nt: TGTGCCACCAGCAGAGATGCGGGGCGATACAATGAGCAGTTCTTC